Shown below are 7 T cell receptor beta chains from a single sample sequenced in a study of molecular identifiers for immune sequencing clone quantification. TCRdb ran MiXCR on the PCR reads and lists one entry per CDR3 protein. The sample records more than 250,000 distinct CDR3 sequences, roughly 23% being singletons. Sequencing used naive CD8+ T cells from blood, with Jurkat cell RNA spiked in. Subset noted: FACS-sorted CD8+CD4-CCR7+CD45RA+ naive T cells. The receptor set was obtained from a human donor in good health. Some libraries in this study had Jurkat cell RNA spiked in.

The DNA for the CDR3 is TGTGCCAGCAGTCACAGGACTGATGAGTCCACTGAAGCTTTCTTT. Translating it yields CASSHRTDESTEAFF. This sequence joins TRBV27 and TRBJ1-1; D is perhaps TRBD1 (5 bases). Germline loops: CDR1 MNHEY, CDR2 SMNVEV (reference sequence). V was clipped by 5 bases and J by 4 bases, with 17 bases between them. This CDR3 comprises 15 residues.

This clonotype occurred many times. The chain links TRBV19 to TRBJ1-1; unclear D gene. From germline, CDR1 is LNHDA and CDR2 SQIVND (reference sequence). The V end was cut by 3 bases, the J end by 2 bases, with 13 bases between. There are 15 residues in the CDR3. The CDR3 region is CASSINSGSNTEAFF. CDR3 coding DNA: TGTGCCAGTAGTATTAACTCCGGATCCAACACTGAAGCTTTCTTT.

This chain uses TRBV20-1 with TRBJ2-2; 15 bases map to TRBD2. The V and J ends lost 0 bases and 6 bases, in that order; junction bases with no gene match: 23. CDR1 DFQATT and CDR2 SNEGSKA come from the germline V gene (reference sequence). CDR3 length: 23 amino acids. CDR3 nucleotide sequence: TGCAGTGCTAGAGATTCCTTGTACCCAAGGACTAGCGGGAGGGCCGGTTCGGCCGGGGAGCTGTTTTTT. It translates to CSARDSLYPRTSGRAGSAGELFF.

As concerns this clonotype: This may be a read error: a much more frequent sequence differs by one nucleotide. The rearrangement uses TRBV20-1 and TRBJ2-4, with 7 bases that match TRBD1. Germline-derived CDR1 and CDR2 are DFQATT and SNEGSKA (reference sequence). The CDR3 spans 16 residues. The trim removed 1 base at V and 8 bases at J, leaving 14 bases unmatched. Written as DNA, the CDR3 is TGCAGTGCTAGAGGAGAAGGACAGGAGTCCTTGGACATTCAGTACTTC. Its protein is CSARGEGQESLDIQYF.

This clonotype was observed a handful of times. This chain connects TRBV6-7 to TRBJ1-1; D not certain. TRBV6-7 is an open reading frame, and its role is uncertain. The CDR3 is made up of 16 amino acids. Between the trimmed V and J ends, which lost 0 bases and 7 bases, there was a span of 18 bases. The CDR3 reads CASSYSRPPSALEAFF. CDR3 DNA sequence: TGTGCCAGCAGTTACTCGAGACCCCCATCCGCACTTGAAGCTTTCTTT.

This clonotype was recorded many times. A junction end diverges from the germline sequence, so it may reflect a read error. The V call is TRBV6-5, the J call TRBJ2-2; no reliable D call. Germline values: CDR1 MNHEY, CDR2 SVGAGI. The CDR3 is 13 residues long. This CDR3 reads CASSPLGTGELFF. In DNA, the CDR3 is TGCGCCAGCAGCCCCCTCGGCACCGGGGAGCTGTTTTTT.

This clonotype was found many times. The chain employs TRBV27 and TRBJ2-7; no firm D call. This CDR3 spans 14 amino acids. The ends were cut back, 4 bases at V and 6 bases at J, with 16 bases in the middle. The germline gives CDR1 MNHEY, CDR2 SMNVEV (reference sequence). CDR3 bases: TGTGCCAGCAGTTCCGGAGTCCTCCCTGGCGAGCAGTACTTC. Protein sequence: CASSSGVLPGEQYF.